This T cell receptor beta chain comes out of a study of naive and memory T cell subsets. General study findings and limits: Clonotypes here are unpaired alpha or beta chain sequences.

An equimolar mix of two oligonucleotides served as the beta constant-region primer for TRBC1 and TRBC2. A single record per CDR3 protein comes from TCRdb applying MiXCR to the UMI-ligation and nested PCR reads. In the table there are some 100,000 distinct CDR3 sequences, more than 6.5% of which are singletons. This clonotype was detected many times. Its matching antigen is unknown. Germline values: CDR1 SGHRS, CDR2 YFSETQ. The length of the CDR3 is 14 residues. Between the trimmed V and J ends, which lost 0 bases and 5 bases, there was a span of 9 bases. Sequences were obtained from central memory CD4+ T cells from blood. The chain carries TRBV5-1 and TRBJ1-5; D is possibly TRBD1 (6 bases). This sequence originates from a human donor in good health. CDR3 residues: CASSLGGADQPQHF. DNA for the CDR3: TGCGCCAGCAGCTTGGGGGGGGCTGATCAGCCCCAGCATTTT.